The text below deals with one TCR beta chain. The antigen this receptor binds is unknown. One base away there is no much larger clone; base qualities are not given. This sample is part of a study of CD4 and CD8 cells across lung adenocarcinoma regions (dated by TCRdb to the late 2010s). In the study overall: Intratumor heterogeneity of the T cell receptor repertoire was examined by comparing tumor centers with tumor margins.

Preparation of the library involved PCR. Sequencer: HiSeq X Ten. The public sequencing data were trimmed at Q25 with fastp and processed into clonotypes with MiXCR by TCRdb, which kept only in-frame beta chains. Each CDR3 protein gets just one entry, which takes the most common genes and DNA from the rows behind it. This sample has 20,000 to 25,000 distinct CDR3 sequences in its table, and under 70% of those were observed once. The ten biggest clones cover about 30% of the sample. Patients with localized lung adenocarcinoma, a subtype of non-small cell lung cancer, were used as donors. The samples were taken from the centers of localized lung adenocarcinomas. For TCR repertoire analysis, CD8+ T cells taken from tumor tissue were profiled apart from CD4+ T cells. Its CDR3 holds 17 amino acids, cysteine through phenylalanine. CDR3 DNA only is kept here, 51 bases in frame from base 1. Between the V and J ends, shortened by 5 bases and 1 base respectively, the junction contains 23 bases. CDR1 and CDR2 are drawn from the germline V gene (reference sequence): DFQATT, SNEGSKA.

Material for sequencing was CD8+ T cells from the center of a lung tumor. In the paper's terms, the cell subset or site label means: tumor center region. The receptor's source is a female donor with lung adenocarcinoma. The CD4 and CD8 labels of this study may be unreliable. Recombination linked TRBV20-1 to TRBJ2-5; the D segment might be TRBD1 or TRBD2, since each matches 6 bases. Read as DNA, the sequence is TGCAGTGCTTCCGGGGGCGGCGGGGACCGGGCCCAAGAGACCCAGTACTTC. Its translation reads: CSASGGGGDRAQETQYF.